This T cell receptor (beta chain) was observed in a study of blood T cell repertoires in COVID-19. Across the whole study: Material from acute and convalescent COVID-19 was sourced from the United States, Italy and Spain.

Methods used by the authors: It was from reference gene primer amplification that nucleated cell counts were estimated. Profiling relied on immunoSEQ multiplex PCR, and the TCRdb table lists in-frame clones only, not all of them. The V and J calls and the clone size are those of that table, but D and trimming were determined from the DNA. The sample has 380,000 or so clones; roughly 90% are singletons. Enrolment of Seattle patients took place during active infection, and they were followed longitudinally. Trimming took off 4 bases at V and 8 bases at J, with 17 bases between the two ends. This CDR3 has 15 residues. From germline, CDR1 is SGHDN and CDR2 FVKESK.

Source material: peripheral blood. The rearrangement links TRBV14 to TRBJ1-4; D is unresolved. This sequence originates from a woman aged 55-69 years with COVID-19, enrolled during active disease. The CDR3 spells CASSPTGRDIEKLFF. The CDR3 nucleotides are TGTGCCAGCAGCCCCACTGGACGGGATATCGAAAAACTGTTTTTT.